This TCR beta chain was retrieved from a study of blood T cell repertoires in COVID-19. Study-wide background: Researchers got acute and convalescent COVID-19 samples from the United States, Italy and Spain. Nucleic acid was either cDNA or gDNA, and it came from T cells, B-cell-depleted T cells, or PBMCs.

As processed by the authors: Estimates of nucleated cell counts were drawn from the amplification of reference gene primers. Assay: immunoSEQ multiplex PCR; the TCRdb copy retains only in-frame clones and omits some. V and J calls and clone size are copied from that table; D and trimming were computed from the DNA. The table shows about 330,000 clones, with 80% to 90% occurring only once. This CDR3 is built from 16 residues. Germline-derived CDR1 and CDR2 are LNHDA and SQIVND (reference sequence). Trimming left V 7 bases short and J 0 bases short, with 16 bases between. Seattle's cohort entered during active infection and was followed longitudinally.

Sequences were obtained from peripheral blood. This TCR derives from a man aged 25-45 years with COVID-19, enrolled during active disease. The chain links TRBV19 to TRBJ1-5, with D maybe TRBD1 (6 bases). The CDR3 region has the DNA TGTGCCAGTACGAGGCAGGGGATTTATAGCAATCAGCCCCAGCATTTT. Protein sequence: CASTRQGIYSNQPQHF.